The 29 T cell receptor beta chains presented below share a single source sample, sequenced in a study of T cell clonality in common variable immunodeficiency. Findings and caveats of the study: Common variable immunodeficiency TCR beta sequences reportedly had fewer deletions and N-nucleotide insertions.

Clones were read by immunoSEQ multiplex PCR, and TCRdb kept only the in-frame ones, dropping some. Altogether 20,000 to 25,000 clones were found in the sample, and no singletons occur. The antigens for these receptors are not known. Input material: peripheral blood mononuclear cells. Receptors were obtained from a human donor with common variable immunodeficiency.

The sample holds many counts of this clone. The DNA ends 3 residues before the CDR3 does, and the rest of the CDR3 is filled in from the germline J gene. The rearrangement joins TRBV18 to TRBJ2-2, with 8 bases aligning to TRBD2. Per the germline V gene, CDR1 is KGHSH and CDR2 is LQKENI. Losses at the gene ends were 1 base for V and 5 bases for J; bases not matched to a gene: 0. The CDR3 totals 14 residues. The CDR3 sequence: CASSPLAGTGELFF. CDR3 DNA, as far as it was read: TGTGCCAGCTCACCACTAGCGGGAACCGGGGAG.

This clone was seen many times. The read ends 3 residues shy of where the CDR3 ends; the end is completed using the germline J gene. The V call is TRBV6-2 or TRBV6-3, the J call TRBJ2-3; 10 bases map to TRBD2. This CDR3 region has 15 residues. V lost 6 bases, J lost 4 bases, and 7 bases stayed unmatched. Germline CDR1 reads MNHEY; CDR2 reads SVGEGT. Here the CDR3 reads CASRPPLAGADTQYF. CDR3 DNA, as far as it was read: TGTGCCAGCAGACCTCCTCTAGCGGGGGCAGATACG.

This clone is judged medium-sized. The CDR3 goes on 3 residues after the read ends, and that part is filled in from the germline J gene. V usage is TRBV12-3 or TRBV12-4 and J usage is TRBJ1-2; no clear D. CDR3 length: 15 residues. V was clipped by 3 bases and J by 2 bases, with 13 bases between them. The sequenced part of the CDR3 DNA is TGTGCCAGCAGTTTTATTAGCCTTACGAACTATGGC. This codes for CASSFISLTNYG. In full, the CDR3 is CASSFISLTNYGYTF.

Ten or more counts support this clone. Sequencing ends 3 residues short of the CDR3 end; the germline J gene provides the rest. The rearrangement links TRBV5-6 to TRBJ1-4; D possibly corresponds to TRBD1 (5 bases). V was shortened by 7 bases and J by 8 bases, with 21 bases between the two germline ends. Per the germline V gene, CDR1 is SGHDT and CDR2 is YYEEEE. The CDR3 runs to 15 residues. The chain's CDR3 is CASLTGGTEEEKLFF. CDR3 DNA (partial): TGTGCCAGCTTGACGGGGGGAACAGAGGAAGAAAAA.

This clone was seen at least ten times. Partial CDR3 DNA: TGCGCCAGCAGCGGGGGACAGACTTCGAACACTGAA. Its translation: CASSGGQTSNTE. In full, the CDR3 is CASSGGQTSNTEAFF. This chain links TRBV5-1 with TRBJ1-1, with 7 bases lining up with TRBD1. The read finishes 3 residues shy of the CDR3 end, and the germline J gene is used to complete it. CDR1 and CDR2 (germline): SGHRS, YFSETQ. V shed 4 bases and J 1 base; nucleotides not matched to a gene: 7. The CDR3 runs 15 residues.

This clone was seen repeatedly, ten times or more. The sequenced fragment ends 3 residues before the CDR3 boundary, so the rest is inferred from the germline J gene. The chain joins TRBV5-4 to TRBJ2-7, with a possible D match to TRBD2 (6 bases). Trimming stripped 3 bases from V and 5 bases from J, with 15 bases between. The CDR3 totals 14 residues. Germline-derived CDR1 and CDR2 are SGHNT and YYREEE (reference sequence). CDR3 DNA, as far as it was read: TGTGCCAGCAGCTCGGGACTTCTACTCAACGAG. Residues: CASSSGLLLNE. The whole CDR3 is CASSSGLLLNEQYF. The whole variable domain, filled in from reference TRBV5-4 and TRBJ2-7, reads ETGVTQSPTHLIKTRGQQVTLRCSSQSGHNTVSWYQQALGQGPQFIFQYYREEENGRGNFPPRFSGLQFPNYSSELNVNALELDDSALYLCASSSGLLLNEQYFGPGTRLTVT.

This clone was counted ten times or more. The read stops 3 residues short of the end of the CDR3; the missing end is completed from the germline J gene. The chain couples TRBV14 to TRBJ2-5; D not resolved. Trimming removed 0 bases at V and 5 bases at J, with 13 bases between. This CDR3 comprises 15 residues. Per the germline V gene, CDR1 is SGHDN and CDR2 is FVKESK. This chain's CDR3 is CASSQERIAFETQYF. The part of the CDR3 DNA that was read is TGTGCCAGCAGCCAAGAAAGAATCGCGTTTGAGACC.

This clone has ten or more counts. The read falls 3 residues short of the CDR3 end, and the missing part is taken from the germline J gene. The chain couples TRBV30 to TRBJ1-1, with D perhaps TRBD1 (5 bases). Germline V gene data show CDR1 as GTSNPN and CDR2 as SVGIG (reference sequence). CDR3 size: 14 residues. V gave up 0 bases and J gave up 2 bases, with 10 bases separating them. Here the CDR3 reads CAWSVSGVNTEAFF. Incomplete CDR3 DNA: TGTGCCTGGAGTGTTTCGGGGGTTAACACTGAA.

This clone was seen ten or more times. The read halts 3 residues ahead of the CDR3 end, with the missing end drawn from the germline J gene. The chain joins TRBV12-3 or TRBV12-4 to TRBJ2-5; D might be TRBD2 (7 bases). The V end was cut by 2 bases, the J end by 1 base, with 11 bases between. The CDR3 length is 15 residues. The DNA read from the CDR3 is TGTGCCAGCAGTTTAAGGGGGGGGGTCCAAGAGACC. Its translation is CASSLRGGVQET. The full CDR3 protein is CASSLRGGVQETQYF.

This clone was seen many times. The sequenced CDR3 bases are TGTGCCAGCAGCTTACAGGGGGCTGGA. Amino acid sequence: CASSLQGAG. The entire CDR3 sequence reads CASSLQGAGAFF. The gene calls are TRBV5-6 and TRBJ1-1; TRBD1 agrees at 9 bases. The read is 3 residues too short to cover the CDR3 end, so that end is filled in from the germline J gene. In germline, CDR1 is SGHDT, CDR2 YYEEEE. This CDR3 comprises 12 residues.

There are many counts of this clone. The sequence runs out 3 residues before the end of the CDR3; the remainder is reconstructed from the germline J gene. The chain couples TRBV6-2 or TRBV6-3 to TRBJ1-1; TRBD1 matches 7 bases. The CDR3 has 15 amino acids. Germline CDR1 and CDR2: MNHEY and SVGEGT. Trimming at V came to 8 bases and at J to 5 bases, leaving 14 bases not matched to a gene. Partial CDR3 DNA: TGTGCCAGCGGGAGACAGGGAGGGAGGTTAACTGAA. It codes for CASGRQGGRLTE. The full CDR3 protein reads CASGRQGGRLTEAFF.

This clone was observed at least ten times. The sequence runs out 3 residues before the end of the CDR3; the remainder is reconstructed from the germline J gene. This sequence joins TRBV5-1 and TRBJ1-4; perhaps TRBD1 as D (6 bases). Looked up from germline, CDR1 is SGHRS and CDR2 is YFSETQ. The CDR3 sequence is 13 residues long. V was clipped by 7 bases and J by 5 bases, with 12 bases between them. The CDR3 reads CASSTDSNEKLFF. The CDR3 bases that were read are TGCGCCAGCTCAACGGACAGCAATGAAAAA.

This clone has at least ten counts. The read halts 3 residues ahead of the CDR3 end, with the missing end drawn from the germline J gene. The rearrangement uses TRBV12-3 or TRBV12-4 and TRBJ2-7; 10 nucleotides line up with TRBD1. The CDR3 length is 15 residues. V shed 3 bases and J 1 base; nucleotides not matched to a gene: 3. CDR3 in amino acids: CASSFGTGASYEQYF. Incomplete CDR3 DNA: TGTGCCAGCAGTTTCGGGACAGGGGCTTCCTACGAG.

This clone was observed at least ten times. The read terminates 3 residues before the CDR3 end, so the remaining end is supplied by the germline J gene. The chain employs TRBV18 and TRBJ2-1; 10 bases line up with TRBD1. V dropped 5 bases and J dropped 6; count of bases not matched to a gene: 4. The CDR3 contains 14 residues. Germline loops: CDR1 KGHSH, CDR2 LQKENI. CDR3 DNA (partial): TGTGCCAGCTCAACGAGACAGGGGGCCAATGAG. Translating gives CASSTRQGANE. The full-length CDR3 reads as CASSTRQGANEQFF.

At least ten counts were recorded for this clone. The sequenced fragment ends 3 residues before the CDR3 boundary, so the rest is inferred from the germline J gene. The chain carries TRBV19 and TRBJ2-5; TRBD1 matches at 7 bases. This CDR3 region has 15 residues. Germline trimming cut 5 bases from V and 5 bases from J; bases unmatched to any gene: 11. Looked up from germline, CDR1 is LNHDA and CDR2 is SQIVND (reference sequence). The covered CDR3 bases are TGTGCCAGTAGTTTTGGAAGGGGGCCGGGGGAGACC. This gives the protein CASSFGRGPGET. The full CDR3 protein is CASSFGRGPGETQYF. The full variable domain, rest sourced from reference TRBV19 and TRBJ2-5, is DGGITQSPKYLFRKEGQNVTLSCEQNLNHDAMYWYRQDPGQGLRLIYYSQIVNDFQKGDIAEGYSVSREKKESFPLTVTSAQKNPTAFYLCASSFGRGPGETQYFGPGTRLLVL.

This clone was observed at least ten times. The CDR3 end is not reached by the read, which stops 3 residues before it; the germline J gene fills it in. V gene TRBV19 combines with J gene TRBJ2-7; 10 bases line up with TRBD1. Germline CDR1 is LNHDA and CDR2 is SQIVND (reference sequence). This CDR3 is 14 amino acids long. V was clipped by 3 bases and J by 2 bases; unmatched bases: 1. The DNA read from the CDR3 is TGTGCCAGTAGTATTGGGACAGGGGCCTACGAG. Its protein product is CASSIGTGAYE. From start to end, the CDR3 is CASSIGTGAYEQYF.

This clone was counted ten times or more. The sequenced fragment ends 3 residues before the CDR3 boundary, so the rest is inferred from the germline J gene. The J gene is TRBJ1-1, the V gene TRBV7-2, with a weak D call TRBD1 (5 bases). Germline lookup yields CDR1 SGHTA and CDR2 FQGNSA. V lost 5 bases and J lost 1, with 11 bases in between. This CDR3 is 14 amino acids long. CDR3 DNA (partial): TGTGCCAGCAGCACTGGACATCCGAACACTGAA. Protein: CASSTGHPNTE. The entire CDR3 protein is CASSTGHPNTEAFF.

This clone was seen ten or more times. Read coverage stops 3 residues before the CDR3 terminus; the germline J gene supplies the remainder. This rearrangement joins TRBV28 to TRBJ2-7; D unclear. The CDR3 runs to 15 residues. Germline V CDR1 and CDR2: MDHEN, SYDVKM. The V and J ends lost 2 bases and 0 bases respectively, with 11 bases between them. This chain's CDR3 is CASSLSPVDSYEQYF. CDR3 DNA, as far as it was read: TGTGCCAGCAGTTTAAGCCCGGTCGACTCCTACGAG. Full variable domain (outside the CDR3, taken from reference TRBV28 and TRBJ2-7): DVKVTQSSRYLVKRTGEKVFLECVQDMDHENMFWYRQDPGLGLRLIYFSYDVKMKEKGDIPEGYSVSREKKERFSLILESASTNQTSMYLCASSLSPVDSYEQYFGPGTRLTVT.

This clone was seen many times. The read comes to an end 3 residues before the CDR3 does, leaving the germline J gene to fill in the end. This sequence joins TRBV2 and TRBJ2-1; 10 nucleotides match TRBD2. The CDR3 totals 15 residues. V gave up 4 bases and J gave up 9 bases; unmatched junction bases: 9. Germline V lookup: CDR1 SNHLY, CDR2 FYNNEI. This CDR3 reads CASSAPSGGPGEQFF. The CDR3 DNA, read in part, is TGTGCCAGCAGTGCGCCTAGCGGGGGACCCGGTGAG.

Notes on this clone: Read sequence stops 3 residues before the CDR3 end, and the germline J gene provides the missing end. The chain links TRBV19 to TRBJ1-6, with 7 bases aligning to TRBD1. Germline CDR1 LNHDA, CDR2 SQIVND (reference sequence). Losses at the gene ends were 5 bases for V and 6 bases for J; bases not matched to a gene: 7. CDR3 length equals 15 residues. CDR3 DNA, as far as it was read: TGTGCCAGTAGTCCCCAGACAGGGCGTAATTCACCC. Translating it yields CASSPQTGRNSP. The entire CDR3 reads CASSPQTGRNSPLHF.

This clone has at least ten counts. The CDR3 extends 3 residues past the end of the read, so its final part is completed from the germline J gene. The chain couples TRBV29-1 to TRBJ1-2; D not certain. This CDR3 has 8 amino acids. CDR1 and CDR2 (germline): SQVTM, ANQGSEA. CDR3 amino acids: CSVPSYTF. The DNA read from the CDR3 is TGCAGCGTTCCCTCG.

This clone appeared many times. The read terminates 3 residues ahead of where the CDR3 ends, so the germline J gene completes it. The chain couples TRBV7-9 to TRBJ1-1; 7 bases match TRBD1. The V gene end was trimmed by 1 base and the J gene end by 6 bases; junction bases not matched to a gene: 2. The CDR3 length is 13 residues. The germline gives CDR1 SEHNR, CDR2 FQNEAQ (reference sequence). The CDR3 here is CASSLEGAAEAFF. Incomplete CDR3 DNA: TGTGCCAGCAGCTTAGAGGGGGCCGCTGAA. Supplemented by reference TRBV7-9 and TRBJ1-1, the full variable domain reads DTGVSQNPRHKITKRGQNVTFRCDPISEHNRLYWYRQTLGQGPEFLTYFQNEAQLEKSRLLSDRFSAERPKGSFSTLEIQRTEQGDSAMYLCASSLEGAAEAFFGQGTRLTVV.

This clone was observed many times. The CDR3 protein is CASSERGGEAKNIQYF. Incomplete CDR3 DNA: TGTGCCAGCAGTGAACGCGGGGGGGAGGCCAAAAACATT. This chain joins TRBV2 and TRBJ2-4; 9 nucleotides agree with TRBD2. The read stops 3 residues short of the end of the CDR3; the missing end is completed from the germline J gene. With 2 bases clipped from V and 1 base from J, the junction kept 3 bases outside the gene matches. Per germline, CDR1 SNHLY and CDR2 FYNNEI. The CDR3 has 16 residues.

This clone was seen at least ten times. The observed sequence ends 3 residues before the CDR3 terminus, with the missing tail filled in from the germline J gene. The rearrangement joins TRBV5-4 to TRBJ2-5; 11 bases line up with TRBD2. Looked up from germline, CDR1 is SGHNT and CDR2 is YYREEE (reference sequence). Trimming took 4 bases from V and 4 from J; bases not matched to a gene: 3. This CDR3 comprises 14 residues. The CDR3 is CASSPGLAVETQYF. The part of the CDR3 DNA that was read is TGTGCCAGCAGCCCGGGACTAGCGGTAGAGACC. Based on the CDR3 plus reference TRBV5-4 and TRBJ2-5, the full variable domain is ETGVTQSPTHLIKTRGQQVTLRCSSQSGHNTVSWYQQALGQGPQFIFQYYREEENGRGNFPPRFSGLQFPNYSSELNVNALELDDSALYLCASSPGLAVETQYFGPGTRLLVL.

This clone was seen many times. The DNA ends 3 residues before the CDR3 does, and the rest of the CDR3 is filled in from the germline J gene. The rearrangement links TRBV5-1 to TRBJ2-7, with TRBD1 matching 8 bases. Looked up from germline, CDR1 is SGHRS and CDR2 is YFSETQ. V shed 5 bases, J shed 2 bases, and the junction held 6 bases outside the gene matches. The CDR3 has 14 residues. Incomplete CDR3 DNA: TGCGCCAGCAGGGGGATACAGGGGGCCTACGAG. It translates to CASRGIQGAYE. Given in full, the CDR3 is CASRGIQGAYEQYF.

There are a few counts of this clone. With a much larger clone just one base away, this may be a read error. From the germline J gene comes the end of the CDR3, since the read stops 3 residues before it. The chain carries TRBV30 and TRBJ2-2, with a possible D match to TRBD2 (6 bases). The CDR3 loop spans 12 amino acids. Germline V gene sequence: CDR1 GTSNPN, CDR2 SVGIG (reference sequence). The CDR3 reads CAWNSGTRELFF. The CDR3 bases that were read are TGTGCCTGGAATAGCGGCACCAGGGAG.

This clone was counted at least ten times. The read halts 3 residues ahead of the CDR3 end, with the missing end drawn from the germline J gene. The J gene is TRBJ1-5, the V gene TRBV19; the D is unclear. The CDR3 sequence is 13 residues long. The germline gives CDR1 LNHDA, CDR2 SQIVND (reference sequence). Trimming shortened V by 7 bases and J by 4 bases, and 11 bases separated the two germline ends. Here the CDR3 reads CASIAGVNQPQHF. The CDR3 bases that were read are TGTGCCAGTATCGCGGGTGTTAATCAGCCC.

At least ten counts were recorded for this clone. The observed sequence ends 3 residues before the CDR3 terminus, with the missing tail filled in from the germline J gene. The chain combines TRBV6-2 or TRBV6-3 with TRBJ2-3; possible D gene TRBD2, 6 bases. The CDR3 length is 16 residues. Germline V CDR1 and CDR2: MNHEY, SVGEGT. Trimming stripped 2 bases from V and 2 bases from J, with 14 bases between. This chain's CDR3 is CASSYRGLVDTDTQYF. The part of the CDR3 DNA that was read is TGTGCCAGCAGTTACCGGGGACTGGTAGACACAGATACG.

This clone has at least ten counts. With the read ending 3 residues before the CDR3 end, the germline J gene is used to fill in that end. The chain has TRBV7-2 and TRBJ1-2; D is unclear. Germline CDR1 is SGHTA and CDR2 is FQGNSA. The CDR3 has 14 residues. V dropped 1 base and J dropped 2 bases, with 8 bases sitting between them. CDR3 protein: CASSLDGGNYGYTF. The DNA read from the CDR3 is TGTGCCAGCAGCTTAGACGGCGGAAACTATGGC.